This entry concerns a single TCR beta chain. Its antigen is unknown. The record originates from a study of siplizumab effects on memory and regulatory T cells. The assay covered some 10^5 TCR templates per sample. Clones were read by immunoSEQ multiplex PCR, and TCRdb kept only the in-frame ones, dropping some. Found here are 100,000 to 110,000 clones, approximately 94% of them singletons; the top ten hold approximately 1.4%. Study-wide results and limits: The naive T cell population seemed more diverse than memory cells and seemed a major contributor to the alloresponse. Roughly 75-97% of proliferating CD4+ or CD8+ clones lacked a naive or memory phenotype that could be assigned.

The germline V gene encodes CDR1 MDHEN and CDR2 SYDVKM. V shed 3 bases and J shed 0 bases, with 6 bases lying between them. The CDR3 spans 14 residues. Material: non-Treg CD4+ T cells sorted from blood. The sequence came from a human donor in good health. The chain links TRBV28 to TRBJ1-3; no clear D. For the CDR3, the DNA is TGTGCCAGCAGTTTCCGGTTCTCTGGAAACACCATATATTTT. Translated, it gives CASSFRFSGNTIYF.